One T cell receptor beta chain is described in this entry. Its antigen remains unknown. One entry per CDR3 protein results from TCRdb running MiXCR on the 5' RACE reads. The table shows 1.5 million to 2 million distinct CDR3 sequences, with around 33% occurring only once. This CDR3 has 16 residues. In germline, CDR1 is SGHVS, CDR2 FNYEAQ. V dropped 5 bases and J dropped 4 bases, with 20 bases sitting between them. These data are taken from a study of identical twins. Study-level findings and limits: Whereas memory repertoires showed no such difference, abundant cord blood beta clonotypes carried fewer insertions.

Specimen: cord blood. The chain links TRBV7-6 to TRBJ1-1; TRBD1 might be the D (5 bases). The TCR was taken from a newborn girl in good health. Here the CDR3 reads CASSPRVREIRTEAFF. The CDR3 DNA reads as TGTGCCAGCAGCCCCAGGGTTAGGGAAATTCGCACTGAAGCTTTCTTT.